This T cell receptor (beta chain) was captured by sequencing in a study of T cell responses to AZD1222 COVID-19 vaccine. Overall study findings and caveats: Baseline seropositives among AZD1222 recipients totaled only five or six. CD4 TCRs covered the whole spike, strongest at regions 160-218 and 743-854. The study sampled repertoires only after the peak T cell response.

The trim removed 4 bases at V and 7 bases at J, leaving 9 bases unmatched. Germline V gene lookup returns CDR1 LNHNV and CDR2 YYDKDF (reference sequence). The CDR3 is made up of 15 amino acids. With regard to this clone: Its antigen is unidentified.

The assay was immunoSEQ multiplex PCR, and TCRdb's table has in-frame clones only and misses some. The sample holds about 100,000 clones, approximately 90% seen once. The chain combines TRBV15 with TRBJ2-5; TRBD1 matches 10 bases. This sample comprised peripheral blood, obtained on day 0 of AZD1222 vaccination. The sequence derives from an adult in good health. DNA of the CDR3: TGTGCCACCAGCATTGACAGGGGGCCCACGGGGACCCAGTACTTC. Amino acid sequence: CATSIDRGPTGTQYF.